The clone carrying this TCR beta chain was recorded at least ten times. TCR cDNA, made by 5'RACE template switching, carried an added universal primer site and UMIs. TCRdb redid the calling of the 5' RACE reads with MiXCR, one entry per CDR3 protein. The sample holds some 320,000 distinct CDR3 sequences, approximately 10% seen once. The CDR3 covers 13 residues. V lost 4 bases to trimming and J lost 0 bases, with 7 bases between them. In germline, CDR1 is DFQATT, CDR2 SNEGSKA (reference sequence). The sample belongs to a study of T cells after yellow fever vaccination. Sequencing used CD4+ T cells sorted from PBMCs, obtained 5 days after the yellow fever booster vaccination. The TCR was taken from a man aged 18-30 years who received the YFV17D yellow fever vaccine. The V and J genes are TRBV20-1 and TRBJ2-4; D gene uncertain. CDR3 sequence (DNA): TGCAGTGCTACGGCGCTAGCCAAAAACATTCAGTACTTC. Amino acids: CSATALAKNIQYF.